Below, 22 T cell receptor beta chains from the same sample are listed, as sequenced in a study of identifying expanded T cells in peripheral blood. Profiled with immunoSEQ multiplex PCR; TCRdb holds only in-frame clones, not every one. The sample records about 78,000 clones, approximately 84% being singletons. The source material was blood. Receptors originate from a person aged 18 to 75 in good health.

The gene calls are TRBV11-3 and TRBJ2-7, with 7 bases lining up with TRBD2. CDR3 length: 12 residues. V dropped 4 bases and J dropped 4; count of bases not matched to a gene: 1. Germline V lookup: CDR1 SGHNT, CDR2 YENEEA. Here the CDR3 DNA reads TGTGCCAGCAGCTGGGGGGGATACGAGCAGTACTTC. It yields the protein CASSWGGYEQYF.

The chain couples TRBV28 to TRBJ2-2, with D unclear. The CDR3 consists of 14 residues. CDR1 is MDHEN and CDR2 is SYDVKM in the germline V gene. Between the trimmed V and J ends, which lost 7 bases and 4 bases, there was a span of 13 bases. This chain's CDR3 is CASNRQAGTGELFF. In DNA, the CDR3 is TGTGCCAGCAATCGGCAGGCAGGCACCGGGGAGCTGTTTTTT.

This clone has just one count. This rearrangement joins TRBV5-1 to TRBJ2-7; 11 nucleotides line up with TRBD2. Germline V lookup: CDR1 SGHRS, CDR2 YFSETQ. V shed 0 bases, J shed 5 bases, and the junction held 7 bases outside the gene matches. The CDR3 spans 16 residues. Written as DNA, the CDR3 is TGCGCCAGCAGCTTGGAGGGACTAGCGGCCGCCGACGAGCAGTACTTC. The encoded protein is CASSLEGLAAADEQYF.

This chain uses TRBV2 with TRBJ2-3; 7 bases match TRBD1. Germline V gives CDR1 SNHLY, CDR2 FYNNEI. The CDR3 is 14 amino acids. The V and J ends lost 5 bases and 4 bases, in that order; junction bases with no gene match: 6. CDR3 loop: CASSPDRDPDTQYF. The CDR3 nucleotides are TGTGCCAGCAGTCCTGACAGGGACCCAGATACGCAGTATTTT.

The chain uses TRBV28 and TRBJ1-1, with D uncertain. The germline V and J ends were trimmed by 6 bases and 1 base, with 12 bases remaining between them. The CDR3 covers 14 residues. Germline CDR1 and CDR2: MDHEN and SYDVKM. For the CDR3, the DNA is TGTGCCAGCAGCCCCTTATCAGAGAACACTGAAGCTTTCTTT. It translates to CASSPLSENTEAFF.

The chain couples TRBV5-4 to TRBJ2-2; D ambiguous. This CDR3 is 15 amino acids long. Trimming shortened V by 3 bases and J by 5 bases, and 14 bases separated the two germline ends. CDR1 is SGHNT and CDR2 is YYREEE in the germline V gene (reference sequence). The CDR3 sequence: CASSSPTMGTGELFF. The CDR3 DNA sequence: TGTGCCAGCAGCTCCCCTACCATGGGGACCGGGGAGCTGTTTTTT.

The rearrangement links TRBV10-3 to TRBJ2-7, with 10 positions matching TRBD2. This CDR3 has 16 amino acids. Germline V gene data show CDR1 as ENHRY and CDR2 as SYGVKD. After removal of 0 bases from V and 3 bases from J, the junction contained 5 bases not matched to a gene. The CDR3 DNA sequence: TGTGCCATCAGTGAGTCTGGAGCGGGAGGGCACTACGAGCAGTACTTC. Translated, it gives CAISESGAGGHYEQYF.

This clone was observed once. The rearrangement joins TRBV7-9 to TRBJ2-3; D not resolved. CDR3 size: 13 residues. Trimming removed 10 bases at V and 2 bases at J, with 13 bases between. The germline CDR1 and CDR2 sequences are SEHNR and FQNEAQ (reference sequence). The CDR3 region is CAINPGDTDTQYF. CDR3 sequence (DNA): TGTGCCATCAACCCCGGAGACACAGATACGCAGTATTTT.

The chain has TRBV19 and TRBJ2-7, with 7 bases that match TRBD1. The CDR3 contains 15 residues. V dropped 4 bases and J dropped 2; count of bases not matched to a gene: 8. CDR1 is LNHDA, CDR2 SQIVND, per germline (reference sequence). CDR3 DNA: TGTGCCAGTAGTACACAGGGGATCCGACCCTACGAGCAGTACTTC. Translating gives CASSTQGIRPYEQYF.

The CDR3: CASSQERLQGGGNYEQYF. CDR3 nucleotides: TGCGCCAGCAGCCAAGAGCGGCTTCAAGGGGGCGGAAACTACGAGCAGTACTTC. The chain has TRBV4-3 and TRBJ2-7; TRBD1 matches at 7 bases. Per the germline V gene, CDR1 is LGHNA and CDR2 is YSLEER. V gave up 0 bases and J gave up 3 bases; unmatched junction bases: 14. The CDR3 runs 18 residues.

The chain carries TRBV5-1 and TRBJ1-1, with 7 bases fitting TRBD1. Germline CDR1 reads SGHRS; CDR2 reads YFSETQ. The trim removed 0 bases at V and 6 bases at J, leaving 5 bases unmatched. This CDR3 has 14 residues. The CDR3 sequence: CASSLGGTVAEAFF. The CDR3 DNA reads as TGCGCCAGCAGCTTGGGAGGGACAGTAGCTGAAGCTTTCTTT.

The chain joins TRBV5-3 to TRBJ2-5; TRBD1 or TRBD2 may be the D gene (5 bases each). TRBV5-3 counts as an open reading frame of uncertain function. CDR3 length: 15 amino acids. The V and J ends lost 1 base and 2 bases respectively, with 12 bases between them. The CDR3 spells CARSLSGAQQETQYF. Here the CDR3 DNA reads TGTGCCAGAAGCTTGTCCGGGGCCCAACAAGAGACCCAGTACTTC.

The V call is TRBV5-6, the J call TRBJ2-7; D is uncertain. This CDR3 has 13 amino acids. Germline CDR1 reads SGHDT; CDR2 reads YYEEEE. V was trimmed by 4 bases and J by 5 bases, leaving 13 bases between them. CDR3 region: CASSIGGMDEQYF. CDR3 nucleotides: TGTGCCAGCAGCATCGGTGGGATGGACGAGCAGTACTTC.

The genes are TRBV28 and TRBJ1-5, with D perhaps matching TRBD1 (6 bases). This CDR3 is built from 13 residues. Trimming stripped 8 bases from V and 6 bases from J, with 14 bases between. Germline CDR1 reads MDHEN; CDR2 reads SYDVKM. CDR3 DNA sequence: TGTGCCAGCCGTAGGGGGGTCACTCAGCCCCAGCATTTT. Translating gives CASRRGVTQPQHF.

This clone was counted only a few times. J is TRBJ1-3 and V is TRBV11-2; TRBD1 agrees at 8 bases. Germline assignment: CDR1 SGHAT and CDR2 FQNNGV. This CDR3 has 15 residues. J was trimmed by 4 bases and V by 5 bases; bases with no gene match: 7. The CDR3 region has the DNA TGTGCCAGCAGCCCTAGGACAGGGTCCGGAAACACCATATATTTT. This sequence encodes CASSPRTGSGNTIYF.

V is TRBV28 and J is TRBJ2-3, with TRBD1 matching over 8 bases. CDR1 and CDR2 from the germline V gene are MDHEN and SYDVKM. This CDR3 is 14 amino acids long. V trimming: 8 bases; J trimming: 1 base; junction bases outside the gene matches: 5. The CDR3 DNA is TGTGCCAGCTTTCCGGGACAGGGCACAGATACGCAGTATTTT. It translates to CASFPGQGTDTQYF. The full variable domain, with the rest looked up from reference TRBV28 and TRBJ2-3, is DVKVTQSSRYLVKRTGEKVFLECVQDMDHENMFWYRQDPGLGLRLIYFSYDVKMKEKGDIPEGYSVSREKKERFSLILESASTNQTSMYLCASFPGQGTDTQYFGPGTRLTVL.

This chain connects TRBV7-9 to TRBJ1-2; 10 positions agree with TRBD1. Germline V gene lookup returns CDR1 SEHNR and CDR2 FQNEAQ (reference sequence). The V and J ends lost 1 base and 8 bases, in that order; junction bases with no gene match: 4. CDR3 length equals 14 residues. CDR3 nucleotide sequence: TGTGCCAGCAGCTTAGGACAGGGGGCGACAGGCTACACCTTC. As protein: CASSLGQGATGYTF.

The chain has TRBV4-3 and TRBJ2-6; D is possibly TRBD2 (5 bases). Between the trimmed V and J ends, which lost 1 base and 1 base, there was a span of 8 bases. CDR3 size: 16 residues. CDR1 is LGHNA and CDR2 is YSLEER in the germline V gene. The CDR3 DNA reads as TGCGCCAGCAGCCAAGGGGAGCATTCTGGGGCCAACGTCCTGACTTTC. Amino acids: CASSQGEHSGANVLTF.

The V and J genes are TRBV7-9 and TRBJ1-2; D is undetermined. Trimming took off 5 bases at V and 0 bases at J, with 10 bases between the two ends. Germline V gene sequence: CDR1 SEHNR, CDR2 FQNEAQ (reference sequence). This CDR3 contains 14 residues. The CDR3 spells CASSDGPTNYGYTF. CDR3 sequence (DNA): TGTGCCAGCAGCGACGGGCCTACTAACTATGGCTACACCTTC. The full variable domain, with the rest looked up from reference TRBV7-9 and TRBJ1-2, is DTGVSQNPRHKITKRGQNVTFRCDPISEHNRLYWYRQTLGQGPEFLTYFQNEAQLEKSRLLSDRFSAERPKGSFSTLEIQRTEQGDSAMYLCASSDGPTNYGYTFGSGTRLTVV.

V usage is TRBV7-9 and J usage is TRBJ2-3, with D tentatively TRBD1 (5 bases). The V gene lost 5 bases and the J gene lost 4 bases, with 10 bases spanning the gap. The CDR3 sequence is 13 residues long. Germline loops: CDR1 SEHNR, CDR2 FQNEAQ (reference sequence). The CDR3 bases are TGTGCCAGCAGCCCTAAGGGGCCAGATACGCAGTATTTT. Protein: CASSPKGPDTQYF.

V is TRBV27 and J is TRBJ2-1; 8 positions agree with TRBD1. J was trimmed by 2 bases and V by 7 bases; bases with no gene match: 4. The CDR3 length is 14 residues. Germline-derived CDR1 and CDR2 are MNHEY and SMNVEV (reference sequence). The CDR3 spells CASNDRGAYNEQFF. CDR3 nucleotide sequence: TGTGCCAGCAACGACAGGGGCGCCTACAATGAGCAGTTCTTC.

CDR3 in DNA: TGCGCCAGCAGCCAAGGAGGACTAGCGTCCCAAGAGACCCAGTACTTC. Residues: CASSQGGLASQETQYF. This chain joins TRBV4-3 and TRBJ2-5; 9 bases are shared with TRBD2. V gave up 1 base and J gave up 1 base; unmatched junction bases: 4. CDR3 length equals 16 residues. The germline gives CDR1 LGHNA, CDR2 YSLEER.